These 24 T cell receptor beta chains originate from one sample sequenced in a study of shared clonotypes between healthy human individuals. The method was immunoSEQ multiplex PCR; TCRdb's version includes in-frame clones alone and lacks a portion of them. The sample includes 2 million to 2.5 million clones, over 90% seen only once; the top ten take 0.3% to 0.4%. The material sequenced was naive CD4+ T cells from PBMCs. Subset here: CD45RA+ positively selected. The receptors were gathered from a man aged 18 to 30 in good health. Some clones in this sample may be carry-over from other donors' samples.

The rearrangement links TRBV6-1 to TRBJ2-5; D unresolved. Germline V gene sequence: CDR1 MNHNS, CDR2 SASEGT. Trimming took 5 bases from V and 5 from J, leaving 9 bases between them. The CDR3 has 12 residues. In DNA form, the CDR3 reads TGTGCCAGCAGTCCGACTCGGGAGACCCAGTACTTC. Its translation is CASSPTRETQYF.

This sequence joins TRBV11-3 and TRBJ2-3, with 9 nucleotides matching TRBD2. CDR3 length equals 17 residues. The germline CDR1 and CDR2 sequences are SGHNT and YENEEA. V lost 5 bases to trimming and J lost 4 bases; unmatched junction nucleotides: 13. The CDR3 DNA follows: TGTGCCAGCAGCCCAGCGGGGACGGCGGGAGGGGCAGATACGCAGTATTTT. Translated, it gives CASSPAGTAGGADTQYF.

This chain joins TRBV29-1 and TRBJ1-1, with D possibly matching TRBD1 (6 bases). The germline V gene encodes CDR1 SQVTM and CDR2 ANQGSEA. The germline V and J ends were trimmed by 6 bases and 6 bases, with 11 bases remaining between them. This CDR3 comprises 11 residues. This CDR3 is CSVTQGAEAFF. In DNA form, the CDR3 reads TGCAGCGTGACACAGGGTGCTGAAGCTTTCTTT.

J is TRBJ2-7 and V is TRBV5-1; TRBD1 is a possible D gene (6 bases). Germline V CDR1 and CDR2: SGHRS, YFSETQ. The CDR3 has 17 residues. V was pared by 4 bases and J by 2 bases, with 22 bases between. CDR3 in DNA: TGCGCCAGCAGCCTGAACATCGGCGGACAGCCCCCCTACGAGCAGTACTTC. Amino acid sequence: CASSLNIGGQPPYEQYF.

The chain couples TRBV14 to TRBJ2-7; D call uncertain. Trimming cost V 4 bases and J 0 bases, with 7 bases left between them. The CDR3 runs 13 residues. Germline V gene sequence: CDR1 SGHDN, CDR2 FVKESK. CDR3 sequence (DNA): TGTGCCAGCAGCCCGACCCTCTCCTACGAGCAGTACTTC. Protein sequence: CASSPTLSYEQYF.

The V call is TRBV6-1, the J call TRBJ1-5; 8 nucleotides match TRBD1. Trimming at V came to 6 bases and at J to 4 bases, leaving 2 bases not matched to a gene. Germline loops: CDR1 MNHNS, CDR2 SASEGT. The CDR3 contains 13 residues. The CDR3 reads CASRDRENQPQHF. For the CDR3, the DNA is TGTGCCAGCAGGGACAGGGAGAATCAGCCCCAGCATTTT.

This chain uses TRBV4-2 with TRBJ1-4; tentative D call: TRBD1 (5 bases). V lost 2 bases, J lost 8 bases, and 12 bases lay in between. This CDR3 is 14 amino acids long. Per the germline V gene, CDR1 is LGHNA and CDR2 is YNFKEQ. Here the CDR3 reads CASSQFREREKLFF. For the CDR3, the DNA is TGTGCCAGCAGCCAATTCAGGGAGAGGGAAAAACTGTTTTTT.

The chain couples TRBV28 to TRBJ1-1; D gene ambiguous. CDR3 length: 11 amino acids. CDR1 is MDHEN and CDR2 is SYDVKM in the germline V gene. V lost 7 bases and J lost 11, with 14 bases in between. The CDR3 DNA reads as TGTGCCAGCACCGAAACGGGTAAGGCTTTCTTT. The encoded protein is CASTETGKAFF.

This rearrangement joins TRBV5-1 to TRBJ2-7; 8 nucleotides agree with TRBD2. The CDR3 runs 16 residues. Germline lookup yields CDR1 SGHRS and CDR2 YFSETQ. The V gene end was trimmed by 4 bases and the J gene end by 4 bases; junction bases not matched to a gene: 13. Here the CDR3 reads CASSPRAGGAVYEQYF. CDR3 nucleotides: TGCGCCAGCAGCCCGCGGGCGGGAGGAGCCGTATACGAGCAGTACTTC. The entire variable domain, with the rest obtained from reference TRBV5-1 and TRBJ2-7, is as follows: KAGVTQTPRYLIKTRGQQVTLSCSPISGHRSVSWYQQTPGQGLQFLFEYFSETQRNKGNFPGRFSGRQFSNSRSEMNVSTLELGDSALYLCASSPRAGGAVYEQYFGPGTRLTVT.

In its sample, this clone was seen a few times. The sample holds other DNA sequences that translate to the same CDR3. The V gene is TRBV6-5, the J gene TRBJ1-4; no clear D gene. Germline CDR1 and CDR2: MNHEY and SVGAGI. Trimming took off 8 bases at V and 7 bases at J, with 14 bases between the two ends. The CDR3 consists of 13 residues. CDR3 nucleotides: TGTGCCAGCTCGCCGGGTCTGGGTGAAAAACTGTTTTTT. Its protein product is CASSPGLGEKLFF.

The J gene is TRBJ2-7, the V gene TRBV5-1; no firm D call. Trimming took off 0 bases at V and 2 bases at J, with 12 bases between the two ends. CDR1 is SGHRS, CDR2 YFSETQ, per germline. The CDR3 consists of 15 residues. The CDR3 region has the DNA TGCGCCAGCAGCTTGGACCCGTGGGGAACCTACGAGCAGTACTTC. Translated, it gives CASSLDPWGTYEQYF.

J is TRBJ2-2 and V is TRBV6-4; D is possibly TRBD1 (5 bases). Germline values: CDR1 MRHNA, CDR2 SNTAGT. This CDR3 region has 13 residues. The V and J ends lost 4 bases and 4 bases respectively, with 7 bases between them. The CDR3 reads CASSVDSTGELFF. The CDR3 DNA is TGTGCCAGCAGTGTCGACAGCACCGGGGAGCTGTTTTTT.

This clone was seen only once. V gene TRBV18 combines with J gene TRBJ1-1, with 12 nucleotides matching TRBD1. The J segment lost 3 bases and the V segment lost 2 bases, leaving 13 bases of the junction unmatched. CDR3 length: 19 residues. The V gene's germline CDR1 is KGHSH and CDR2 LQKENI. For the CDR3, the DNA is TGTGCCAGCTCACCATGGTTAGGGGGGACAGGGGGCCAGGACACTGAAGCTTTCTTT. It encodes CASSPWLGGTGGQDTEAFF.

V and J are TRBV4-2 and TRBJ1-1; no firm D call. This CDR3 region has 15 residues. With 4 bases removed from V and 5 bases from J, the gap between germline ends came to 17 bases. Germline V gives CDR1 LGHNA, CDR2 YNFKEQ. The CDR3 region is CASSPHREAPTEAFF. CDR3 bases: TGTGCCAGCAGCCCACATCGGGAGGCCCCGACTGAAGCTTTCTTT.

The chain carries TRBV11-1 and TRBJ2-7, with D perhaps matching TRBD2 (5 bases). Trimming pared 0 bases from V and 5 bases from J, leaving 11 bases between. CDR1 is SGHAT, CDR2 FQDESV, per germline (reference sequence). The CDR3 is made up of 14 amino acids. The CDR3 coding sequence is TGTGCCAGCAGCTTAGCGAGGGAGCTCAACGAGCAGTACTTC. It translates to CASSLARELNEQYF.

This rearrangement joins TRBV5-1 to TRBJ2-2; the match to TRBD2 covers 11 bases. Trimming took 2 bases from V and 5 from J; bases not matched to a gene: 8. The length of the CDR3 is 17 residues. Germline V gene data show CDR1 as SGHRS and CDR2 as YFSETQ. Written as DNA, the CDR3 is TGCGCCAGCAGCTTCGACCCTAGCGGGAGGTCGACCGGGGAGCTGTTTTTT. It codes for CASSFDPSGRSTGELFF.

With regard to this clone: The sample holds other DNA sequences that translate to the same CDR3. The chain has TRBV19 and TRBJ1-2; possible D gene TRBD1, 5 bases. The CDR3 sequence is 14 residues long. With 5 bases removed from V and 2 bases from J, the gap between germline ends came to 12 bases. In germline, CDR1 is LNHDA, CDR2 SQIVND (reference sequence). CDR3 sequence (DNA): TGTGCCAGTAGTGTAAGGGGACCCAACTATGGCTACACCTTC. This encodes CASSVRGPNYGYTF. The full variable domain, in which reference TRBV19 and TRBJ1-2 provide the parts outside the CDR3, is DGGITQSPKYLFRKEGQNVTLSCEQNLNHDAMYWYRQDPGQGLRLIYYSQIVNDFQKGDIAEGYSVSREKKESFPLTVTSAQKNPTAFYLCASSVRGPNYGYTFGSGTRLTVV.

The chain uses TRBV4-2 and TRBJ2-7; no clear D gene. The CDR3 contains 15 residues. V was trimmed by 1 base and J by 0 bases, leaving 10 bases between them. Looked up from germline, CDR1 is LGHNA and CDR2 is YNFKEQ. CDR3 bases: TGTGCCAGCAGCCAAGGCCAGGAGAGCTCCTACGAGCAGTACTTC. Its protein product is CASSQGQESSYEQYF.

The chain has TRBV7-2 and TRBJ1-1; no clear D gene. Trimming took 0 bases from V and 0 from J, leaving 8 bases between them. The CDR3 totals 15 residues. CDR1 is SGHTA, CDR2 FQGNSA, per germline. The CDR3 DNA follows: TGTGCCAGCAGCTTAGCGCAGGTGATGAACACTGAAGCTTTCTTT. Protein sequence: CASSLAQVMNTEAFF.

The chain recombines TRBV6-4 with TRBJ1-2; TRBD1 is a possible D gene (5 bases). The V gene's germline CDR1 is MRHNA and CDR2 SNTAGT. V shed 2 bases and J shed 3 bases, with 13 bases lying between them. The CDR3 runs 15 residues. The CDR3 nucleotides read TGTGCCAGCAGTGACAGCGGGGACGGGGACTATGGCTACACCTTC. This gives the protein CASSDSGDGDYGYTF.

This rearrangement joins TRBV5-1 to TRBJ2-1; 12 positions agree with TRBD1. The CDR3 is made up of 15 amino acids. Per the germline V gene, CDR1 is SGHRS and CDR2 is YFSETQ. V lost 1 base to trimming and J lost 7 bases; unmatched junction nucleotides: 3. The CDR3 sequence is CASSLRDRGRNEQFF. The CDR3 DNA reads TGCGCCAGCAGCTTGAGGGACAGGGGGCGGAATGAGCAGTTCTTC.

With respect to this clone: Distinct nucleotide sequences in the sample also encode this CDR3. This chain connects TRBV29-1 to TRBJ2-1; 10 nucleotides agree with TRBD1. The V gene's germline CDR1 is SQVTM and CDR2 ANQGSEA. V shed 2 bases and J 4 bases; nucleotides not matched to a gene: 2. The CDR3 has 14 residues. For the CDR3, the DNA is TGCAGCGTTGAAAGGGACAGGGGTTACAATGAGCAGTTCTTC. Protein: CSVERDRGYNEQFF.

This sequence joins TRBV2 and TRBJ1-2, with D hard to call. This CDR3 comprises 13 residues. From germline, CDR1 is SNHLY and CDR2 FYNNEI. The V gene lost 2 bases and the J gene lost 7 bases, with 11 bases spanning the gap. In DNA, the CDR3 is TGTGCCAGCAGTGAATCGCGAATAGGTGGCTACACCTTC. Residues: CASSESRIGGYTF.

The chain has TRBV9 and TRBJ1-1; D ambiguous. There are 15 residues in the CDR3. Deletions cut 0 bases from V and 4 bases from J, with 13 bases between. CDR1 is SGDLS and CDR2 is YYNGEE in the germline V gene. CDR3 coding DNA: TGTGCCAGCAGCGTAGAGGCAACCTGGGGCACTGAAGCTTTCTTT. Translated: CASSVEATWGTEAFF.